The 23 T cell receptor beta chains reported below all come from one sample, sequenced in a study of blood T cell repertoires in COVID-19. Sequencing used immunoSEQ multiplex PCR; TCRdb keeps in-frame clones, though not all of them. The repertoire includes roughly 130,000 clones, roughly 80% of them detected once, and 12% sits in the top ten. Sequenced sample: peripheral blood. Source of these receptors: a woman aged 55-69 years with acute or convalescent COVID-19.

This clone turned up a few times. This chain joins TRBV10-3 and TRBJ1-1, with D maybe TRBD1 (5 bases). Between the trimmed V and J ends, which lost 7 bases and 3 bases, there was a span of 15 bases. This CDR3 is built from 14 residues. CDR1 and CDR2 from the germline V gene are ENHRY and SYGVKD. CDR3 bases: TGTGCCATCAAAGGGCAGGGATCGGACACTGAAGCTTTCTTT. Translated: CAIKGQGSDTEAFF.

V usage is TRBV4-1 and J usage is TRBJ1-2, with unresolved D. The CDR3 spans 16 residues. The germline V gene encodes CDR1 MGHRA and CDR2 YSYEKL. V lost 0 bases and J lost 4, with 15 bases in between. In DNA, the CDR3 is TGCGCCAGCAGCCAAGATCCGGTCACCACTCCCTATGGCTACACCTTC. It codes for CASSQDPVTTPYGYTF.

This sequence joins TRBV5-1 and TRBJ2-5, with 8 bases matching TRBD2. V shed 6 bases and J 1 base; nucleotides not matched to a gene: 5. The germline V gene has CDR1 SGHRS and CDR2 YFSETQ. This CDR3 has 14 amino acids. The CDR3: CASNERGSQETQYF. The DNA for the CDR3 is TGCGCCAGCAACGAGCGGGGGAGCCAAGAGACCCAGTACTTC. Full variable domain (rest looked up from reference TRBV5-1 and TRBJ2-5): KAGVTQTPRYLIKTRGQQVTLSCSPISGHRSVSWYQQTPGQGLQFLFEYFSETQRNKGNFPGRFSGRQFSNSRSEMNVSTLELGDSALYLCASNERGSQETQYFGPGTRLLVL.

The chain combines TRBV27 with TRBJ1-1; D possibly corresponds to TRBD1 (5 bases). Germline CDR1 MNHEY, CDR2 SMNVEV (reference sequence). The CDR3 loop spans 14 amino acids. Trimming stripped 6 bases from V and 5 bases from J, with 16 bases between. The CDR3 loop is CASSDQGFSTEAFF. The CDR3 DNA follows: TGTGCCAGCAGCGACCAGGGTTTTAGTACTGAAGCTTTCTTT.

The rearrangement links TRBV12-5 to TRBJ2-6, with D perhaps matching TRBD2 (5 bases). Germline CDR1 LGHNT, CDR2 FRNRAP. Deletions cut 3 bases from V and 2 bases from J, with 5 bases between. The CDR3 is 14 amino acids. This CDR3 is CASGFGTGANVLTF. Here the CDR3 DNA reads TGTGCTAGTGGTTTCGGGACTGGGGCCAACGTCCTGACTTTC.

This chain links TRBV7-2 with TRBJ1-5; TRBD1 aligns across 9 bases. Per germline, CDR1 SGHTA and CDR2 FQGNSA. This CDR3 is built from 18 residues. The V gene end was trimmed by 3 bases and the J gene end by 0 bases; junction bases not matched to a gene: 9. DNA for the CDR3: TGTGCCAGCAGCTTGAATCCCGGGACAGGGTTTAGCAATCAGCCCCAGCATTTT. It translates to CASSLNPGTGFSNQPQHF.

The chain recombines TRBV10-3 with TRBJ1-1, with 7 bases identical to TRBD1. V was clipped by 2 bases and J by 5 bases; unmatched bases: 8. Germline values: CDR1 ENHRY, CDR2 SYGVKD. This CDR3 spans 15 amino acids. CDR3 coding DNA: TGTGCCATCAGTGAGGCTCCTGGCAGGGGGACTGAAGCTTTCTTT. This translates into CAISEAPGRGTEAFF.

J is TRBJ2-1 and V is TRBV12-3 or TRBV12-4, with D perhaps matching TRBD2 (6 bases). This CDR3 region has 13 residues. Trimming left V 5 bases short and J 5 bases short, with 10 bases between. The CDR3 sequence: CASSPRRDNEQFF. In DNA, the CDR3 is TGTGCCAGCAGTCCCAGGAGGGACAATGAGCAGTTCTTC.

This chain links TRBV12-5 with TRBJ1-6; 9 bases line up with TRBD1. The CDR3 loop spans 13 amino acids. Germline CDR1 LGHNT, CDR2 FRNRAP. V shed 11 bases, J shed 10 bases, and the junction held 9 bases outside the gene matches. The CDR3 reads CASTGQGNSPLHF. CDR3 bases: TGTGCTTCGACTGGACAGGGGAACTCACCCCTCCACTTT.

The gene calls are TRBV10-3 and TRBJ1-2; D not resolved. CDR3 length: 11 residues. The V gene's germline CDR1 is ENHRY and CDR2 SYGVKD. The V gene lost 8 bases and the J gene lost 2 bases, with 6 bases spanning the gap. CDR3 nucleotide sequence: TGTGCCATCGGAGAAAACTATGGCTACACCTTC. It codes for CAIGENYGYTF.

The chain has TRBV6-6 and TRBJ1-5; a possible D gene is TRBD1 (5 bases). CDR3 length: 16 amino acids. Germline lookup yields CDR1 MNHNY and CDR2 SVGAGI (reference sequence). Trimming took 6 bases from V and 4 from J, leaving 19 bases between them. The CDR3 loop is CASRDHGTGGNQPQHF. The CDR3 DNA reads TGTGCCAGCAGAGACCACGGGACCGGGGGGAATCAGCCCCAGCATTTT.

The genes are TRBV6-4 and TRBJ2-3; D is perhaps TRBD1 (6 bases). Germline CDR1 reads MRHNA; CDR2 reads SNTAGT. This CDR3 has 17 amino acids. V dropped 4 bases and J dropped 4 bases, with 21 bases sitting between them. CDR3 nucleotide sequence: TGTGCCAGCAGTGCCAGAGGACAGTCGGGTATCGCAGATACGCAGTATTTT. Protein product: CASSARGQSGIADTQYF.

The V call is TRBV4-2, the J call TRBJ1-5; D is undetermined. The germline V gene encodes CDR1 LGHNA and CDR2 YNFKEQ. The V gene lost 0 bases and the J gene lost 6 bases, with 6 bases spanning the gap. The CDR3 contains 13 residues. In nucleotides, the CDR3 is TGTGCCAGCAGCCAAGAGGGAGCTCAGCCCCAGCATTTT. Protein: CASSQEGAQPQHF.

This rearrangement joins TRBV28 to TRBJ1-2; 12 nucleotides match TRBD1. This CDR3 is 17 amino acids long. The V segment lost 4 bases and the J segment 4 bases; nucleotides outside the gene matches: 10. CDR1 is MDHEN and CDR2 is SYDVKM in the germline V gene. CDR3: CASSSGTGGSRTYGYTF. CDR3 coding DNA: TGTGCCAGCAGTTCCGGGACAGGGGGCTCGAGAACCTATGGCTACACCTTC.

This chain joins TRBV10-2 and TRBJ2-6, with a weak D call TRBD2 (5 bases). The CDR3 spans 16 residues. Germline-derived CDR1 and CDR2 are WSHSY and SAAADI. V shed 6 bases and J shed 0 bases, with 12 bases lying between them. The DNA of the CDR3 is TGCGCCAGCAGCCCCGCCGCGGGCTCTGGGGCCAACGTCCTGACTTTC. Translation gives CASSPAAGSGANVLTF.

This chain links TRBV5-1 with TRBJ2-7; 8 nucleotides align to TRBD1. This CDR3 spans 14 amino acids. V was clipped by 4 bases and J by 4 bases; unmatched bases: 7. The V gene's germline CDR1 is SGHRS and CDR2 YFSETQ. The CDR3 DNA reads TGCGCCAGCAGCCAGACAGGGGAAGGGTACGAGCAGTACTTC. The encoded protein is CASSQTGEGYEQYF.

This chain joins TRBV19 and TRBJ1-5; maybe TRBD1 (5 bases). Trimming took off 6 bases at V and 2 bases at J, with 17 bases between the two ends. CDR1 and CDR2 from the germline V gene are LNHDA and SQIVND (reference sequence). CDR3 length: 16 amino acids. The CDR3 nucleotides are TGTGCCAGTAGACGAGACAGAATGAACGGCAATCAGCCCCAGCATTTT. It yields the protein CASRRDRMNGNQPQHF.

V and J are TRBV25-1 and TRBJ2-3; no firm D call. Germline assignment: CDR1 MGHDK and CDR2 SYGVNS. The germline V and J ends were trimmed by 7 bases and 0 bases, with 14 bases remaining between them. This CDR3 has 15 residues. The CDR3 spells CASNKRGSSTDTQYF. For the CDR3, the DNA is TGTGCCAGCAATAAAAGAGGCAGTAGCACAGATACGCAGTATTTT. Drawing the rest from reference TRBV25-1 and TRBJ2-3, the complete variable domain is EADIYQTPRYLVIGTGKKITLECSQTMGHDKMYWYQQDPGMELHLIHYSYGVNSTEKGDLSSESTVSRIRTEHFPLTLESARPSHTSQYLCASNKRGSSTDTQYFGPGTRLTVL.

The chain combines TRBV5-4 with TRBJ1-1, with 7 bases identical to TRBD1. There are 15 residues in the CDR3. Trimming took 3 bases from V and 0 from J; bases not matched to a gene: 5. The germline gives CDR1 SGHNT, CDR2 YYREEE (reference sequence). CDR3 protein: CASSSLQGLNTEAFF. CDR3 bases: TGTGCCAGCAGCTCCTTACAGGGGTTGAACACTGAAGCTTTCTTT.

The table lists this clone with a few counts. This rearrangement joins TRBV2 to TRBJ1-2, with 10 bases matching TRBD1. Trimming took 5 bases from V and 5 from J; bases not matched to a gene: 5. This CDR3 is 14 amino acids long. The germline gives CDR1 SNHLY, CDR2 FYNNEI. The CDR3 nucleotides read TGTGCCAGCAGTCGACAGGGGGCGGGATATGGCTACACCTTC. Its protein is CASSRQGAGYGYTF. Variable domain in full (rest from reference TRBV2 and TRBJ1-2): EPEVTQTPSHQVTQMGQEVILRCVPISNHLYFYWYRQILGQKVEFLVSFYNNEISEKSEIFDDQFSVERPDGSNFTLKIRSTKLEDSAMYFCASSRQGAGYGYTFGSGTRLTVV.

The chain combines TRBV6-6 with TRBJ1-5; 7 bases fit TRBD1. Unmatched junction bases numbered 18, after V lost 7 bases and J lost 9 bases. The CDR3 loop spans 16 amino acids. Germline lookup yields CDR1 MNHNY and CDR2 SVGAGI (reference sequence). The DNA of the CDR3 is TGTGCCAGCACTAGAGGGGAAGGGGGCAAGCGTTGGCCCCAGCATTTT. Translation: CASTRGEGGKRWPQHF.

This clone was observed once. CDR3 bases: TGTGCCAGCAGCTTATACAGTTTGGCAACTAATGAAAAACTGTTTTTT. Protein: CASSLYSLATNEKLFF. J is TRBJ1-4 and V is TRBV11-2; the D is unclear. The germline V gene has CDR1 SGHAT and CDR2 FQNNGV. The CDR3 runs to 16 residues. The V and J ends lost 2 bases and 0 bases respectively, with 10 bases between them.

The chain couples TRBV19 to TRBJ1-5; the D is unclear. The germline CDR1 and CDR2 sequences are LNHDA and SQIVND (reference sequence). V was cut by 0 bases and J by 0 bases, with 6 bases left in between. This CDR3 region has 15 residues. The CDR3 loop is CASSIDNYSNQPQHF. For the CDR3, the DNA is TGTGCCAGTAGTATAGATAATTATAGCAATCAGCCCCAGCATTTT.